Listed below are T cell receptor beta chains from one sample, sequenced in a study of low-dose radiotherapy and immunotherapy resistance in tumors. From the reads, TCRdb called clonotypes with MiXCR, one entry per CDR3 protein. The table has tens of thousands of distinct CDR3 sequences, less than 30% seen once. The source was PBMCs, collected after low-dose radiotherapy plus immunotherapy. The receptor set was obtained from a male donor with prostate cancer. The CDR3 runs from the conserved cysteine through the conserved F or W. Fields, in order: clone size, V gene, J gene, D gene, CDR3 protein, CDR3 DNA. The D gene is left open where the match is weak. Rows may omit the clone size; those that give it use once, few, many or a size class.

many,TRBV7-2,TRBJ1-6,TRBD1,CASSLGPPGQGREPLHF,TGTGCCAGCAGCTTGGGCCCACCGGGACAGGGAAGGGAGCCCCTCCACTTT
many,TRBV28,TRBJ2-7,TRBD1,CASSFHPKGAAPEQYF,TGTGCCAGCAGTTTTCACCCTAAGGGGGCTGCCCCCGAGCAGTACTTC
many,TRBV27,TRBJ2-7,TRBD2,CASSRTSGRGKYF,TGTGCCAGCAGCCGGACTAGCGGGAGGGGAAAGTACTTC
many,TRBV29-1,TRBJ2-7,-,CCGGESYEQYF,TGTTGCGGAGGGGAATCCTACGAGCAGTACTTC
medium-sized,TRBV18,TRBJ2-7,-,CASSPLSGNTYEQYF,TGTGCCAGCTCACCACTGTCGGGGAATACCTACGAGCAGTACTTC
many,TRBV2,TRBJ2-7,-,CASSSARSYEQYF,TGTGCCAGCTCCTCAGCCCGCTCCTACGAGCAGTACTTC
many,TRBV28,TRBJ1-1,-,CASKSRNTEAFF,TGTGCCAGCAAAAGTCGGAACACTGAAGCTTTCTTT
many,TRBV2,TRBJ1-6,TRBD1,CASSRRDRENSPLHF,TGTGCCAGCAGTCGCCGGGACAGGGAAAATTCACCCCTCCACTTT
many,TRBV30,TRBJ1-2,-,CAWSEANYGYTF,TGTGCCTGGAGTGAAGCTAACTATGGCTACACCTTC
many,TRBV20-1,TRBJ2-5,TRBD2,CSASVAGQETQYF,TGCAGTGCTAGTGTAGCGGGCCAAGAGACCCAGTACTTC
many,TRBV5-1,TRBJ1-1,-,CASRSDPNTEAFF,TGCGCCAGCAGATCGGACCCGAACACTGAAGCTTTCTTT
-,TRBV6-5,TRBJ1-1,TRBD1,CASIRQGALSTEAFF,TGTGCCAGCATCCGACAGGGGGCGTTGAGTACTGAAGCTTTCTTT
many,TRBV2,TRBJ2-7,TRBD2,CASSESSGRRYEQYF,TGTGCCAGCAGTGAATCTAGCGGGAGGAGGTACGAGCAGTACTTC
many,TRBV20-1,TRBJ2-5,TRBD1,CGGQGSEETQYF,TGCGGAGGACAGGGTTCTGAAGAGACCCAGTACTTC
-,TRBV13,TRBJ2-3,TRBD2,CASSLHSGRGTDTQYF,TGTGCCAGCAGCTTACATAGCGGGAGGGGCACAGATACGCAGTATTTT
-,TRBV9,TRBJ2-5,-,CASSPQGRALEETQYF,TGTGCCAGCAGCCCCCAGGGCAGGGCATTAGAAGAGACCCAGTACTTC
many,TRBV7-9,TRBJ2-5,TRBD2,CASSPGAAGEETQYF,TGTGCCAGCAGCCCAGGGGCAGCGGGAGAAGAGACCCAGTACTTC
many,TRBV6-1,TRBJ2-7,-,CASSDGPASSYEQYF,TGTGCCAGCAGTGACGGGCCGGCGAGCTCCTACGAGCAGTACTTC
medium-sized,TRBV23-1,TRBJ2-7,-,CASSRGKGKGQYF,TGCGCCAGCAGTCGGGGGAAGGGGAAAGGGCAGTACTTC
many,TRBV7-2,TRBJ1-6,-,CASSSRQASNSPLHF,TGTGCCAGCAGCTCACGACAGGCCTCTAATTCACCCCTCCACTTT
-,TRBV4-3,TRBJ2-2,-,CASSHSQMNTGELFFF,-
many,TRBV30,TRBJ1-1,-,CAWNWGGPSTEAFF,TGTGCCTGGAATTGGGGGGGCCCGAGCACTGAAGCTTTCTTT
many,TRBV29-1,TRBJ2-7,-,CSVTGDTSVSSYEQYF,TGCAGCGTTACAGGGGATACTAGCGTTTCCTCCTACGAGCAGTACTTC
-,TRBV6-2/TRBV6-3,TRBJ1-5,-,CASSEGVYSNQPQHF,TGTGCCAGCAGTGAAGGGGTGTATAGCAATCAGCCCCAGCATTTT
many,TRBV3-1,TRBJ2-1,TRBD1,CASSLLDRGVDEQFF,TGTGCCAGCAGCCTATTAGACAGGGGTGTAGATGAGCAGTTCTTC
many,TRBV20-1,TRBJ1-1,-,CSAIEGKDEAFF,TGCAGTGCTATCGAGGGGAAAGATGAAGCTTTCTTT
many,TRBV7-9,TRBJ2-1,TRBD2,CASSSERGLVGVNEQFF,TGTGCCAGCAGCTCCGAGAGGGGACTAGTCGGAGTCAATGAGCAGTTCTTC
many,TRBV18,TRBJ2-7,-,CASSPSTSPREQYF,TGTGCCAGCTCACCATCTACTAGCCCTCGTGAGCAGTACTTC
many,TRBV12-3/TRBV12-4,TRBJ2-7,TRBD1,CASGSGTGGSYEQYF,TGTGCCAGCGGGAGCGGGACAGGGGGTTCCTACGAGCAGTACTTC
once,TRBV3-1,TRBJ2-3,-,CTSSQPRADTQYF,TGTACCAGCAGCCAACCTCGAGCGGATACGCAGTATTTT
many,TRBV5-1,TRBJ1-2,-,CASSLETLKGGYTF,TGCGCCAGCAGCTTGGAGACGTTAAAGGGAGGCTACACCTTC
many,TRBV2,TRBJ2-1,TRBD2,CASIRLAGGNEQFF,TGTGCCAGCATCAGACTAGCGGGAGGCAATGAGCAGTTCTTC
many,TRBV3-1,TRBJ2-1,TRBD2,CASSQGAGGYNEQFF,TGTGCCAGCAGCCAAGGGGCGGGAGGGTACAATGAGCAGTTCTTC
many,TRBV27,TRBJ1-6,TRBD1,CASSPTARGHSPLHF,TGTGCCAGCAGCCCAACGGCCAGGGGGCATTCACCCCTCCACTTT
-,TRBV6-2/TRBV6-3,TRBJ2-1,-,CASRAGLGSYNEQFF,TGTGCCAGCAGGGCGGGGCTGGGCTCCTACAATGAGCAGTTCTTC
few,TRBV10-2,TRBJ2-1,TRBD2,CAGLAGDSSYNEQFF,TGCGCCGGACTAGCGGGAGATAGCTCCTACAATGAGCAGTTCTTC
many,TRBV9,TRBJ1-3,-,CASSVEVWGTNTIYF,TGTGCCAGCAGCGTAGAGGTGTGGGGCACAAACACCATATATTTT
many,TRBV27,TRBJ2-1,TRBD1,CASSLTPGQGRSEQFF,TGTGCCAGCAGTTTAACTCCGGGACAGGGGAGGAGTGAGCAGTTCTTC
many,TRBV12-5,TRBJ2-3,TRBD2,CASGPWGTRGGATQYF,TGTGCTAGTGGCCCGTGGGGGACTAGAGGTGGGGCTACGCAGTATTTT
many,TRBV4-1,TRBJ2-1,TRBD2,CASSQEGTSLNEQFF,TGCGCCAGCAGCCAAGAAGGGACTAGCCTCAATGAGCAGTTCTTC
medium-sized,TRBV5-4,TRBJ2-7,-,CASSLGAAGSHYEQYF,TGTGCCAGCAGCTTGGGGGCGGCGGGGAGTCACTACGAGCAGTACTTC
many,TRBV23-1,TRBJ2-5,TRBD1,CASSFPGQKETQYF,TGCGCCAGCAGCTTCCCGGGACAGAAAGAGACCCAGTACTTC
many,TRBV6-2/TRBV6-3,TRBJ1-1,-,CASSYGSSVRAFF,TGTGCCAGCAGTTACGGGAGTTCGGTGAGGGCTTTCTTT